This T cell receptor beta chain was profiled in a study of CD4 and CD8 cells across lung adenocarcinoma regions. Localized lung adenocarcinoma, a non-small cell lung cancer, affected the donors. TCRdb analysed the PCR reads with MiXCR anew, one entry per CDR3 protein. Among 3,000 to 4,000 distinct CDR3 sequences listed, around 66% were seen once. CDR3 length: 15 residues. Germline loops: CDR1 MNHNS, CDR2 SASEGT. The trim removed 6 bases at V and 2 bases at J, leaving 9 bases unmatched. This clonotype was picked up a small number of times. This clonotype originated in a female donor with lung adenocarcinoma. The CD4 and CD8 labels of this study may be unreliable. The chain combines TRBV6-1 with TRBJ2-5, with TRBD1 matching 7 bases. Sequenced sample: CD4+ T cells from the margin of a lung tumor. For the CDR3, the DNA is TGTGCCAGCAGACGAGACAGGGTGGGGCAAGAGACCCAGTACTTC. It specifies CASRRDRVGQETQYF.